This T cell receptor (beta chain) was observed in a study of beta chain features in type 1 diabetes. About the study: Age, gender, cell numbers and subset yield matched between patients and controls. General study results and limits: The study found moderately but significantly shorter TCRB CDR3s in all four CD4+ subsets of Type 1 diabetes patients. VDJ junctions sequenced from type 1 diabetes patients showed fewer insertions and more deletions.

As every portion of the isolated RNA was reverse transcribed, the sequencing read expressed TCRB transcripts. The method was immunoSEQ multiplex PCR; TCRdb's version includes in-frame clones alone and lacks a portion of them. In the table there are roughly 230,000 clones, under 13% of which are singletons. Based on CD45RO/CCR7/CD25/CD127/CD95/CD27, CD4+ regulatory, stem cell-like memory, naive and central memory cells were sorted. Sorted populations all exceeded 98% purity. This clone was observed a few times. Its antigen is undetermined. CDR3 size: 14 residues. Trimming took 8 bases from V and 9 from J, leaving 17 bases between them. From germline, CDR1 is SNHLY and CDR2 FYNNEI.

The origin of this receptor is a man aged 30 to 39 with type 1 diabetes. The rearrangement uses TRBV2 and TRBJ1-6; unclear D gene. The sequenced material came from naive CD4+ T cells from blood. CDR3 nucleotide sequence: TGTGCCAGCGGATTCGGGGAACGCGGTTCACCCCTCCACTTT. It codes for CASGFGERGSPLHF.